Presented here are 7 T cell receptor beta chains from one specimen sequenced in a study of HIV-infected patients and healthy controls. No cell fractionation was done, so the repertoire covers all unsorted peripheral blood T cells. Alpha and beta constant-region primers primed reverse transcription of 400 to 500 ng RNA. Alpha and beta chain libraries were made separately by chain-specific third strand synthesis with multiplexing indices. MiXCR was run by TCRdb on the 5' RACE reads, yielding one entry per CDR3 protein. This table holds roughly 7,400 distinct CDR3 sequences, around 10% found once. The source material was blood, sampled before antiretroviral therapy. These TCRs come from an adult with HIV infection.

This clonotype has at least ten counts. The gene calls are TRBV30 and TRBJ2-1, with D possibly matching TRBD2 (5 bases). Trimming took off 2 bases at V and 8 bases at J, with 10 bases between the two ends. CDR1 and CDR2 (germline): GTSNPN, SVGIG (reference sequence). The CDR3 sequence is 12 residues long. The DNA for the CDR3 is TGTGCCTGGAGTCTAGCAGTCCATGAGCAGTTCTTC. Translation gives CAWSLAVHEQFF.

The gene calls are TRBV6-4 and TRBJ1-1; weak D call: TRBD1 (6 bases). From germline, CDR1 is MRHNA and CDR2 SNTAGT. The CDR3 is 14 amino acids. V lost 5 bases and J lost 4, with 14 bases in between. As DNA, the CDR3 is TGTGCCAGCAGTCCGTCGGGGACAAGCACTGAAGCTTTCTTT. Protein product: CASSPSGTSTEAFF.

This clonotype rates as medium-sized (0.01 to 0.1%). CDR3 amino acids: CASSLAGTGSYEQYF. In nucleotides, the CDR3 is TGTGCCAGCAGCTTAGCCGGGACAGGATCCTACGAGCAGTACTTC. V gene TRBV7-2 combines with J gene TRBJ2-7; 8 bases are a match to TRBD1. The germline gives CDR1 SGHTA, CDR2 FQGNSA. V shed 0 bases and J 1 base; nucleotides not matched to a gene: 2. The CDR3 sequence is 15 residues long.

The table lists this clonotype with many counts. The chain combines TRBV27 with TRBJ2-2; TRBD2 agrees at 7 bases. V lost 5 bases, J lost 6 bases, and 9 bases stayed unmatched. Looked up from germline, CDR1 is MNHEY and CDR2 is SMNVEV (reference sequence). The CDR3 spans 15 residues. The CDR3 coding sequence is TGTGCCAGCAGTCAAACCCTCGCGGGGGCCGGGGAGCTGTTTTTT. It codes for CASSQTLAGAGELFF.

This clonotype showed up many times. The chain recombines TRBV7-9 with TRBJ1-4, with D possibly being TRBD1 (5 bases). The CDR3 is 17 residues long. V dropped 5 bases and J dropped 3 bases, with 19 bases sitting between them. CDR1 and CDR2 from the germline V gene are SEHNR and FQNEAQ (reference sequence). CDR3 nucleotides: TGTGCCAGCAGCCCCGATGGGGGTATAGTTGCTAATGAAAAACTGTTTTTT. Its protein is CASSPDGGIVANEKLFF.

This rearrangement joins TRBV29-1 to TRBJ2-5; D not resolved. CDR3 length: 11 residues. Trimming took off 7 bases at V and 2 bases at J, with 8 bases between the two ends. CDR1 is SQVTM and CDR2 is ANQGSEA in the germline V gene. CDR3 in DNA: TGCAGCGGCGAACGTCAAGAGACCCAGTACTTC. Protein sequence: CSGERQETQYF.

This clonotype ranks as medium-sized. The chain recombines TRBV7-6 with TRBJ2-1, with D possibly matching TRBD2 (5 bases). The length of the CDR3 is 15 residues. CDR1 and CDR2 (germline): SGHVS, FNYEAQ. Trimming took 5 bases from V and 2 from J, leaving 13 bases between them. CDR3 sequence reads: CASSPRRVTYNEQFF. The DNA for the CDR3 is TGTGCCAGCAGCCCCCGGCGGGTCACCTACAATGAGCAGTTCTTC.